This note documents a single T cell receptor beta chain sequence. A much larger clone differs from this one at a single base, so this may be a read error. The conserved phenylalanine or tryptophan is not found at the CDR3 terminus, so this likely reflects a read error. A single record per CDR3 protein comes from TCRdb applying MiXCR to the PCR reads. This sample carries about half a million distinct CDR3 sequences, over 20% of them seen once, and the ten largest clones take about 0.78%. The entry originates in a study of molecular identifiers for immune sequencing clone quantification. This CDR3 region has 17 residues. Germline CDR1 reads GTSNPN; CDR2 reads SVGIG (reference sequence). V was cut by 4 bases and J by 5 bases, with 27 bases left in between.

This TCR was sampled from a human donor in good health. Some libraries in this study had Jurkat cell RNA spiked in. Sequenced sample: naive CD8+ T cells from blood, with Jurkat cell RNA spiked in. Indicated subset: FACS-sorted CD8+CD4-CCR7+CD45RA+ naive T cells. V usage is TRBV30 and J usage is TRBJ2-7; D possibly uses TRBD1 or TRBD2 (5 bases each). Written as DNA, the CDR3 is TGTGCCTGGAAGCTGGGACCAAGTATCGGAGTTCGGGACGAGCAGTACCTC. Translating gives CAWKLGPSIGVRDEQYL.